The entry below gives a single TCR beta chain sequence along with its context. This clonotype was observed a handful of times. The target of this receptor is not known. No base quality values were provided; no much bigger clone lies one nucleotide off. These data come from a study of T cell repertoires in cytomegalovirus infection (dated by TCRdb to the late 2010s). Broadly, across the study: Because public TCR beta signatures pointed to carriage of CMV infection together with the matching HLA type, the HLA type of each donor mattered for the analysis. General conclusions and limits of the study: In both this cohort and an independent cohort of some 370 donors, the cumulative frequency of public TCR beta family members distinguished carriers of CMV infection plus the relevant HLA type. The ex vivo response was dominated by HLA-C-restricted CMV-specific TCR beta clonotypes, which also provided the single most frequent clonotype in two of eight donors.

V is trimmed back by 1 base and J by 4 bases, and the junction contains 3 bases that no gene match accounts for. The CDR3 numbers 16 residues from cysteine through phenylalanine. The read is trimmed to its CDR3 DNA, 48 bases read in frame from base 1. Looking up the germline V gene (reference sequence) yields CDR1 MNHEY and CDR2 SMNVEV. TCRdb records Illumina HiSeq 1500 as the sequencer. In-frame beta chains were kept once TCRdb had trimmed the public reads at Q25 with fastp and called clones with MiXCR. Here each entry gathers all rows of one CDR3 protein and keeps the most common genes and DNA. The sample table lists a few hundred thousand distinct CDR3 sequences, approximately 9.5% of them with a count of one. The top ten clones comprise about 3.9% of the sample.

The sample comprised PBMCs. The chain uses TRBV27 and TRBJ2-7, with 14 middle bases fitting TRBD2. This clonotype was sampled from a human donor in good health (CMV status not recorded). Some clones in this sample may be carry-over from other donors' samples. Here the CDR3 is given as CASSLLGTSGRYEQYF. The DNA sequence follows: TGTGCCAGCAGTTTATTAGGGACTAGCGGGAGATACGAGCAGTACTTC.